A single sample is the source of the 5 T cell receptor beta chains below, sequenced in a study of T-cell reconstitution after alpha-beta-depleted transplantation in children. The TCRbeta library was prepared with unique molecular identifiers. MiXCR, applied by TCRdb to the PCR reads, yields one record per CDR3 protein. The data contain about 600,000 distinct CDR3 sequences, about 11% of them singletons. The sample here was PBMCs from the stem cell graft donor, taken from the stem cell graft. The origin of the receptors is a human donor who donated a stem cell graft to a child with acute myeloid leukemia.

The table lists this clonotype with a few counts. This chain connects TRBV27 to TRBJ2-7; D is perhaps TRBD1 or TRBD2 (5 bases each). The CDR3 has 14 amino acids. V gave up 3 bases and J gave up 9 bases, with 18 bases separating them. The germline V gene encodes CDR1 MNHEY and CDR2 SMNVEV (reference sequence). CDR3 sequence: CASSFREFQSLQYF. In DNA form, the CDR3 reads TGTGCCAGCAGTTTCAGGGAGTTTCAGAGTTTGCAGTACTTC.

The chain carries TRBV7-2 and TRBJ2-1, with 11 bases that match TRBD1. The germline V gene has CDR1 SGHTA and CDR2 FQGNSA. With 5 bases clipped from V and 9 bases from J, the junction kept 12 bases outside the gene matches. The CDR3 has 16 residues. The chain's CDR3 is CASSRLGGQGGGEQFF. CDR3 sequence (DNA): TGTGCCAGCAGCCGACTCGGGGGACAGGGGGGTGGTGAGCAGTTCTTC.

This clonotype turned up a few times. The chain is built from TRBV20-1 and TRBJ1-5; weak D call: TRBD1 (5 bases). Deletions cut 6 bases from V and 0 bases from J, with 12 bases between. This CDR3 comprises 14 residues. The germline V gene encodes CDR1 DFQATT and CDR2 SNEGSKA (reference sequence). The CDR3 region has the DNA TGCAGTGCAAACGTAGGGGCTAGCAATCAGCCCCAGCATTTT. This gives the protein CSANVGASNQPQHF.

In DNA, the CDR3 is TGCGCCAGCAGCTTGGATGGAAAGACCCAGTACTTC. This sequence encodes CASSLDGKTQYF. J is TRBJ2-5 and V is TRBV5-1; D not resolved. The CDR3 contains 12 residues. Germline CDR1 is SGHRS and CDR2 is YFSETQ. V was pared by 0 bases and J by 6 bases, with 6 bases between.

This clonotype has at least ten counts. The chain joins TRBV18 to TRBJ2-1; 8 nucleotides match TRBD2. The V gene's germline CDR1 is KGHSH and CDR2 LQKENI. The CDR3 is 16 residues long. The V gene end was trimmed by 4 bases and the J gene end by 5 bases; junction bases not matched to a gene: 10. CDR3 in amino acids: CASSRSLGLGHNEQFF. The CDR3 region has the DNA TGTGCCAGCTCACGCAGTTTGGGACTAGGGCACAATGAGCAGTTCTTC.